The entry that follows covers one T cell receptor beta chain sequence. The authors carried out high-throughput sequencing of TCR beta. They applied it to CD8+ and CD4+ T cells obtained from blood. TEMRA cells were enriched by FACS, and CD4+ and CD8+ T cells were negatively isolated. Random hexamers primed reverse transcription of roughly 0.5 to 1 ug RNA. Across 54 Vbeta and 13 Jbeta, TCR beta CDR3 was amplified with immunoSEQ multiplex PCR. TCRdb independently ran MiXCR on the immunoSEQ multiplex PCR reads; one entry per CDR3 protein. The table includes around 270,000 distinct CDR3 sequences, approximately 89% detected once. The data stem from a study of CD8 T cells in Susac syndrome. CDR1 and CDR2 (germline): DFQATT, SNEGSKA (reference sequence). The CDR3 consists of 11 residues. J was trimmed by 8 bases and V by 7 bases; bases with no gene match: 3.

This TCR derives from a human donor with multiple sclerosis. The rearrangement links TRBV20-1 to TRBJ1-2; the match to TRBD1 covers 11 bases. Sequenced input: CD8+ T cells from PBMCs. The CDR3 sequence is CSVRTGGGYTF. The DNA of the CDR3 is TGCAGTGTGAGGACAGGGGGCGGCTACACCTTC.